The 17 T cell receptor beta chains below all came from one sample that was sequenced in a study of cytomegalovirus exposure and HLA in healthy donors. Primers: 60 Vbeta forward and 13 Jbeta reverse. The data were produced by immunoSEQ multiplex PCR, yet TCRdb's version contains in-frame clones alone and is incomplete. The table shows 150,000 or so clones, with approximately 82% occurring only once. The sequenced material came from PBMCs. The source of these receptors is a man aged 35-49 years in good health and CMV-seronegative.

The chain couples TRBV7-2 to TRBJ1-4; TRBD1 matches at 7 bases. Trimming cost V 3 bases and J 8 bases; bases outside gene matches: 6. Germline values: CDR1 SGHTA, CDR2 FQGNSA. The CDR3 totals 14 residues. The CDR3 is CASSFFGTVEKLFF. The DNA for the CDR3 is TGTGCCAGCAGCTTCTTCGGGACAGTCGAAAAACTGTTTTTT.

The CDR3 DNA reads as TGTGCCAGCAGCTTCAGAGAACCGGGACAGGGGCTTTACGAGCAGTACTTC. It specifies CASSFREPGQGLYEQYF. V and J are TRBV7-8 and TRBJ2-7, with 10 bases fitting TRBD1. The germline CDR1 and CDR2 sequences are SGHVS and FQNEAQ. This CDR3 region has 17 residues. Trimming removed 3 bases from V and 4 bases from J; junction bases left unmatched: 12.

The chain recombines TRBV30 with TRBJ1-2, with 10 bases identical to TRBD1. V trimming: 0 bases; J trimming: 6 bases; junction bases outside the gene matches: 4. The CDR3 contains 14 residues. Per germline, CDR1 GTSNPN and CDR2 SVGIG (reference sequence). CDR3 sequence reads: CAWSVHGTGDGYTF. CDR3 nucleotides: TGTGCCTGGAGTGTCCACGGGACAGGGGATGGCTACACCTTC.

The chain links TRBV29-1 to TRBJ2-3; 7 positions agree with TRBD1. Germline CDR1 is SQVTM and CDR2 is ANQGSEA. The CDR3 is made up of 14 amino acids. The junction had 6 bases not matched to a gene; V was cut back by 6 bases and J by 0 bases. CDR3 protein: CSVTPGQSTDTQYF. The CDR3 DNA reads TGCAGCGTCACTCCGGGACAGAGCACAGATACGCAGTATTTT.

This clone was recorded only once. The V call is TRBV4-3, the J call TRBJ2-5; D possibly corresponds to TRBD2 (5 bases). Germline V gene data show CDR1 as LGHNA and CDR2 as YSLEER. The V gene lost 0 bases and the J gene lost 4 bases, with 12 bases spanning the gap. The CDR3 runs 15 residues. The DNA for the CDR3 is TGCGCCAGCAGCCAAGACGGTCGGGATGGAGAGACCCAGTACTTC. Protein product: CASSQDGRDGETQYF.

In its sample, this clone was seen a few times. The chain joins TRBV6-5 to TRBJ2-1; TRBD2 matches at 9 bases. The V segment lost 4 bases and the J segment 3 bases; nucleotides outside the gene matches: 7. Per germline, CDR1 MNHEY and CDR2 SVGAGI. This CDR3 is built from 16 residues. This chain's CDR3 is CASSSAGTSFYNEQFF. The CDR3 nucleotides read TGTGCCAGCAGTTCCGCCGGGACTAGCTTCTACAATGAGCAGTTCTTC.

The rearrangement joins TRBV27 to TRBJ2-3; TRBD2 agrees at 12 bases. Germline-derived CDR1 and CDR2 are MNHEY and SMNVEV (reference sequence). V dropped 1 base and J dropped 1; count of bases not matched to a gene: 18. The CDR3 length is 22 residues. The CDR3 region has the DNA TGTGCCAGCAGTTTATTTGGGCTAGCGGGGGGGTACATATCGGAGGGCACAGATACGCAGTATTTT. It is translated as CASSLFGLAGGYISEGTDTQYF.

The CDR3 DNA follows: TGTGCCAGCAGCCGGGGGAGGGAGACCCAGTACTTC. It translates to CASSRGRETQYF. J is TRBJ2-5 and V is TRBV28; perhaps TRBD2 as D (6 bases). The CDR3 is 12 amino acids. Germline-derived CDR1 and CDR2 are MDHEN and SYDVKM. V was clipped by 6 bases and J by 5 bases, with 10 bases between them. Complete variable domain (other parts from reference TRBV28 and TRBJ2-5): DVKVTQSSRYLVKRTGEKVFLECVQDMDHENMFWYRQDPGLGLRLIYFSYDVKMKEKGDIPEGYSVSREKKERFSLILESASTNQTSMYLCASSRGRETQYFGPGTRLLVL.

The chain recombines TRBV5-1 with TRBJ2-1; 10 nucleotides agree with TRBD2. Trimming at V came to 5 bases and at J to 3 bases, leaving 5 bases not matched to a gene. Germline V gene data show CDR1 as SGHRS and CDR2 as YFSETQ. The CDR3 is made up of 15 amino acids. CDR3 amino acids: CASSKSSGGYNEQFF. DNA of the CDR3: TGCGCCAGCAGTAAATCTAGCGGGGGCTACAATGAGCAGTTCTTC.

This rearrangement joins TRBV4-2 to TRBJ1-2; D might be TRBD1 (6 bases). Germline V gives CDR1 LGHNA, CDR2 YNFKEQ. The V end was cut by 6 bases, the J end by 7 bases, with 18 bases between. This CDR3 contains 14 residues. Here the CDR3 reads CASRQGGGYSGYTF. As DNA, the CDR3 is TGTGCCAGCAGACAGGGCGGAGGATACAGTGGCTACACCTTC.

The CDR3 here is CAISEETGRTEAFF. In DNA form, the CDR3 reads TGTGCCATCAGTGAGGAGACAGGCCGAACTGAAGCTTTCTTT. The chain has TRBV10-3 and TRBJ1-1, with D possibly matching TRBD1 (6 bases). Germline CDR1 is ENHRY and CDR2 is SYGVKD. Between the trimmed V and J ends, which lost 2 bases and 5 bases, there was a span of 12 bases. The CDR3 has 14 amino acids.

This clone is a singleton in its sample. Here the CDR3 reads CASSSYGGNVGYTF. Here the CDR3 DNA reads TGTGCCAGCAGTTCTTACGGCGGCAATGTAGGCTACACCTTC. The gene calls are TRBV6-5 and TRBJ1-2, with D hard to call. Germline V lookup: CDR1 MNHEY, CDR2 SVGAGI. This CDR3 has 14 residues. Between the trimmed V and J ends, which lost 4 bases and 8 bases, there was a span of 17 bases.

The chain joins TRBV18 to TRBJ1-3; 10 bases line up with TRBD1. Germline-derived CDR1 and CDR2 are KGHSH and LQKENI. V was pared by 3 bases and J by 4 bases, with 3 bases of the junction left unmatched. The CDR3 totals 15 residues. The CDR3 bases are TGTGCCAGCTCACCGGGGGACAGGGGCGGAAACACCATATATTTT. The encoded protein is CASSPGDRGGNTIYF.

The V and J genes are TRBV27 and TRBJ1-2, with TRBD1 matching over 9 bases. CDR3 length equals 14 residues. Germline lookup yields CDR1 MNHEY and CDR2 SMNVEV (reference sequence). Trimming cost V 5 bases and J 6 bases; bases outside gene matches: 7. Written as DNA, the CDR3 is TGTGCCAGCAGTCTCACAGGGACAGGGAATGGCTACACCTTC. Protein product: CASSLTGTGNGYTF.

This clone was seen more than once but under ten times. J is TRBJ1-1 and V is TRBV7-9; D possibly corresponds to TRBD1 (6 bases). Germline CDR1 reads SEHNR; CDR2 reads FQNEAQ (reference sequence). Between the trimmed V and J ends, which lost 1 base and 5 bases, there was a span of 14 bases. CDR3 length equals 15 residues. CDR3 protein: CASSLEGTGSTEAFF. The CDR3 nucleotides read TGTGCCAGCAGCTTAGAAGGCACAGGGTCGACTGAAGCTTTCTTT.

This chain links TRBV7-2 with TRBJ1-2; TRBD1 matches at 7 bases. V trimming: 5 bases; J trimming: 4 bases; junction bases outside the gene matches: 4. In germline, CDR1 is SGHTA, CDR2 FQGNSA. There are 13 residues in the CDR3. This CDR3 is CASSLQGIYGYTF. The CDR3 coding sequence is TGTGCCAGCAGCCTACAGGGGATCTATGGCTACACCTTC.

This clone was seen only a few times. V and J are TRBV30 and TRBJ1-1; TRBD1 agrees at 12 bases. Trimming took 3 bases from V and 2 from J; bases not matched to a gene: 7. Per the germline V gene, CDR1 is GTSNPN and CDR2 is SVGIG (reference sequence). The CDR3 length is 16 residues. The CDR3 protein is CAWRGGTGGPNTEAFF. The CDR3 bases are TGTGCCTGGAGGGGAGGGACAGGGGGCCCAAACACTGAAGCTTTCTTT. The variable domain in full, with the rest retrieved from reference TRBV30 and TRBJ1-1, is SQTIHQWPATLVQPVGSPLSLECTVEGTSNPNLYWYRQAAGRGLQLLFYSVGIGQISSEVPQNLSASRPQDRQFILSSKKLLLSDSGFYLCAWRGGTGGPNTEAFFGQGTRLTVV.